This is a list of T cell receptor beta chains from one sample in a study of blood T cells in healthy people across ages. TCRdb re-derived calls from the 5' RACE reads in MiXCR, one entry per CDR3 protein. The repertoire consists of 800,000 or so distinct CDR3 sequences, with around 25% occurring once and the leading ten covering 3% to 4%. This same sample was also taken into another study, of T cells of mothers and their children.

The source material was blood. These receptors were obtained from a boy aged 5-17 years in good health. Each CDR3 is given with its conserved first and last residue. D genes are given only for firm matches. Rows may omit the clone size; those that give it use once, few, many or a size class.

v_gene,d_gene,abundance,j_gene,CDR3nt,CDR3aa
TRBV25-1,TRBD1,few,TRBJ1-6,TGTGCCAGCAGCGCACAGGGGGGAAATTCACCCCTCCACTTT,CASSAQGGNSPLHF
TRBV13,TRBD1,.,TRBJ2-5,TGTGCCAGCAGCTTAAATGGGGACAGGGGTGGGCAAGAGACCCAGTACTTC,CASSLNGDRGGQETQYF
TRBV6-2/TRBV6-3,.,few,TRBJ2-1,TGTGCCAGCAGTTCACGCTACGATGAGCAGTTCTTC,CASSSRYDEQFF
TRBV7-2,TRBD2,few,TRBJ2-7,TGTGCCAGCAGCTTAGTAAGCGGGGGGCCGGGCTACGAGCAGTACTTC,CASSLVSGGPGYEQYF
TRBV5-1,.,.,TRBJ2-1,TGCGCCAGCAGCTTGGATCAGCGGTCAAGCTCCTACAATGAGCAGTTCTTC,CASSLDQRSSSYNEQFF
TRBV11-1,.,.,TRBJ2-6,TGTGCCAGCAGCCCGATAAGGGGGACTGGGGCCAACGTCCTGACTTTC,CASSPIRGTGANVLTF
TRBV5-1,.,many,TRBJ2-7,TGCGCCAGCAGCCCTAGGACAGCTACCTACGAGCAGTACTTC,CASSPRTATYEQYF
TRBV28,.,few,TRBJ2-4,TGTGCCAGCAGTCAAACCAAACGCAGCGAACGGGAGTACTTC,CASSQTKRSEREYF
TRBV6-6,TRBD1,many,TRBJ1-6,TGTGCCAGCAGTTACGCTGGGACAGGGGGCAAATCACCCCTCCACTTT,CASSYAGTGGKSPLHF
TRBV25-1,.,.,TRBJ2-4,TGTGCCAGCAGTGGGTGGCCCCGGGTCCAGGCCAAAAACATTCAGTACTTC,CASSGWPRVQAKNIQYF
TRBV6-5,.,few,TRBJ1-3,TGTGCCAGCAGTTACTCGCGGGAGGAGGACACCATATATTTT,CASSYSREEDTIYF
TRBV29-1,TRBD1,once,TRBJ1-2,TGCAGCGCCCTGACAGGGGAGGGCTATGGCTACACCTTC,CSALTGEGYGYTF
TRBV7-2,TRBD1,.,TRBJ2-7,TGTGCCAGCAGCAGAGGTGGGACAGCTTCCTACGAGCAGTACTTC,CASSRGGTASYEQYF
TRBV15,TRBD2,few,TRBJ2-5,TGTGCCACCAGCGGGAGGACTAGCGGGAGTGCGGAGACCCAGTACTTC,CATSGRTSGSAETQYF
TRBV2,.,.,TRBJ2-3,TGTGCCAGCAGTGAAGGGTACAGCACAGATACGCAGTATTTT,CASSEGYSTDTQYF
TRBV6-1,.,.,TRBJ1-2,TGTGCCAGCAGTGAACTTGACAACCTTAACTATGGCTACACCTTC,CASSELDNLNYGYTF
TRBV27,.,many,TRBJ2-5,TGTGCCAGCAGTTTCCAAGGGGCCGAGACCCAGTACTTC,CASSFQGAETQYF
TRBV19,.,.,TRBJ1-6,TGTGCCAGTAGTATACAACTGGGAGGTTCACCCCTCCACTTT,CASSIQLGGSPLHF
TRBV6-2/TRBV6-3,.,.,TRBJ2-7,TGTGCCAGCACCGGACAGATCTACGAGCAGTACTTC,CASTGQIYEQYF
TRBV15,.,.,TRBJ2-7,TGTGCCACCAGCAGAGAAGGGGACTTTTACGAGCAGTACTTC,CATSREGDFYEQYF
TRBV27,.,.,TRBJ2-5,TGTGCCAGCAGTCTCTCTAGGGTATCAAGAGAGACCCAGTACTTC,CASSLSRVSRETQYF
TRBV29-1,.,.,TRBJ1-4,TGCAGCGTTCTCCGTGGGTCTAATGAAAAACTGTTTTTT,CSVLRGSNEKLFF
TRBV6-2/TRBV6-3,.,.,TRBJ1-2,TGTGCCGGCAGTTACTCAACGACAGTGCGCTACACCTTC,CAGSYSTTVRYTF
TRBV7-2,.,.,TRBJ2-4,TGTGCCAGCAGTCCCCGGGGGCCGACCGAAAACATTCAGTACTTC,CASSPRGPTENIQYF
TRBV6-1,.,few,TRBJ2-7,TGTGCCAGCAGTGAAGGAGGGATCGAGCAGTACTTC,CASSEGGIEQYF
TRBV4-3,.,.,TRBJ1-6,TGCGCCAGCAGCCAAGATTGGCAGGCAGATAATTCACCCCTCCACTTT,CASSQDWQADNSPLHF
TRBV7-8,.,.,TRBJ1-1,TGTGCCAGCAGCTTAGAAGTGGGAGGTACCACTGAAGCTTTCTTT,CASSLEVGGTTEAFF
TRBV5-1,.,.,TRBJ2-5,TGCGCCAGCAGCCGACAGGCTGAAGAGACCCAGTACTTC,CASSRQAEETQYF
TRBV20-1,.,.,TRBJ2-7,TGCAGTGCTATGAGTACCGGACTCTCCTACGAGCAGTACTTC,CSAMSTGLSYEQYF
TRBV7-2,TRBD1,.,TRBJ2-5,TGTGCCAGCAGCTCGGGACAGGGATCCGGGGAGACCCAGTACTTC,CASSSGQGSGETQYF
TRBV10-3,.,.,TRBJ2-5,TGTGCCATCAGTGAGTCGAATCGTGGGGCATCTGAGACCCAGTACTTC,CAISESNRGASETQYF
TRBV7-2,.,many,TRBJ2-5,TGTGCTAGCAGCTTAGTAGGAGAAGAGACCCAGTACTTC,CASSLVGEETQYF
TRBV6-1,TRBD1,few,TRBJ2-2,TGTGCCAGCACAGGACAGGGGGCTTGGAACACCGGGGAGCTGTTTTTT,CASTGQGAWNTGELFF
TRBV12-3/TRBV12-4,.,few,TRBJ1-6,TGTGCCAGCAGGGTAATACAGGAGAATTCACCCCTCCACTTT,CASRVIQENSPLHF
TRBV29-1,.,.,TRBJ2-7,TGCAGCGTTTCTACGTCCGCCTACGAGCAGTACTTC,CSVSTSAYEQYF
TRBV27,TRBD2,.,TRBJ2-6,TGTGCCAGCAGCCTACTAGCGGGCGGGGCCAACGTCCTGACTTTC,CASSLLAGGANVLTF
TRBV20-1,TRBD1,.,TRBJ2-7,TGCAGTGCTAGAGCCTTGGGGACAGGGGTCGAGCAGTACTTC,CSARALGTGVEQYF
TRBV2,.,.,TRBJ2-5,TGTGCCAGCAGTGACCCTCCCAGGATAGAGACCCAGTACTTC,CASSDPPRIETQYF
TRBV7-2,.,few,TRBJ2-7,TGTGCCAGCAGCTTATATCGGGGTGGGAGCTCCTACGAGCAGTACTTC,CASSLYRGGSSYEQYF
TRBV20-1,.,.,TRBJ1-5,TGCAGTGCTATGGACCGCCTCCTGGATCAGCCCCAGCATTTT,CSAMDRLLDQPQHF
TRBV6-5,.,.,TRBJ2-4,TGTGCCAGCAGTTACTCGGGGCAGGGACTAGCCAAAAACATTCAGTACTTC,CASSYSGQGLAKNIQYF
TRBV29-1,.,few,TRBJ1-4,TGCAGCGTTGAACTGCCGGCGGCGGAGGGTAGAGAAAAACTGTTTTTT,CSVELPAAEGREKLFF
TRBV12-5,.,.,TRBJ1-1,TGTGCTAGTGCCACGGAGGGCACTGAAGCTTTCTTT,CASATEGTEAFF
TRBV27,.,.,TRBJ2-1,TGTGCCAGCAGTTTTAGTCTTTTCAATGAGCAATTCTTC,CASSFSLFNEQFF
TRBV3-1,.,few,TRBJ2-1,TGTGCCAGCAGCCAAGTGAGGGAGATGGCCTACAATGAGCAGTTCTTC,CASSQVREMAYNEQFF
TRBV7-3,.,few,TRBJ2-3,TGTGCCAGCAGCCGCGGGACAGAGAGGGATACGCAGTATTTT,CASSRGTERDTQYF
TRBV5-1,TRBD2,few,TRBJ2-7,TGCGCCAGCAGCGGGACTAGCGGGAGTTGGTACGAGCAGTACTTC,CASSGTSGSWYEQYF
TRBV30,TRBD1,.,TRBJ1-1,TGTGCCTGGAGCGTTACAGGGGGCACTGAAGCTTTCTTT,CAWSVTGGTEAFF
TRBV2,TRBD1,.,TRBJ1-5,TGTGCCAGCAGTTTGACAGGGCGGATAGAGCCCCAGCATTTT,CASSLTGRIEPQHF
TRBV20-1,TRBD2,few,TRBJ2-7,TGCAGTGCTCGGACTAGCGGGGACTCCTACGAGCAGTACTTC,CSARTSGDSYEQYF
TRBV6-2/TRBV6-3,.,.,TRBJ1-5,TGTGCCAGCAGGGCGTTTTATCAGCCCCAGCATTTT,CASRAFYQPQHF
TRBV20-1,.,few,TRBJ2-5,TGCAGTGGGGAGATTACGACGGAACATATGGAGACCCAGTACTTC,CSGEITTEHMETQYF
TRBV9,.,.,TRBJ2-5,TGTGCCAGCAGCGTAGAGGGGGGGGTAGGAGAGACCCAGTACTTC,CASSVEGGVGETQYF
TRBV7-9,.,few,TRBJ2-1,TGTGCCAGCAGGTACAGTCCGGGGCTCAATGAGCAGTTCTTC,CASRYSPGLNEQFF
TRBV30,.,.,TRBJ2-7,TGTGCCTGGGGGGGGCCGGGTGTCCCCTACGAGCAGTACTTC,CAWGGPGVPYEQYF